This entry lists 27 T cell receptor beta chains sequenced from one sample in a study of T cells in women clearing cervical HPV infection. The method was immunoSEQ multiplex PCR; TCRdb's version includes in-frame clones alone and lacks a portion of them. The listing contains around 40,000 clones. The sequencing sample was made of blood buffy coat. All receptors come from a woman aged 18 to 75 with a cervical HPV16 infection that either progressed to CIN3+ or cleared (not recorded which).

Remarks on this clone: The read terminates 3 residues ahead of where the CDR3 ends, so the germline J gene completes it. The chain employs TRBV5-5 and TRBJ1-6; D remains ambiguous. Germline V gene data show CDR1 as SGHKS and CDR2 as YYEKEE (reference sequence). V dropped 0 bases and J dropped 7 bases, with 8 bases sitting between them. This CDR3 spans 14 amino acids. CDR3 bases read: TGTGCCAGCAGCTTGGTTCAGGAAAATTCACCC. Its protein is CASSLVQENSP. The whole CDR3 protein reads CASSLVQENSPLHF.

This chain's CDR3 is CASSLGGTGNQPQYF. Partial CDR3 DNA: TGTGCCAGCAGCTTAGGTGGGACAGGTAATCAGCCG. This chain joins TRBV7-9 and TRBJ2-3; 8 positions agree with TRBD1. The CDR3 goes on 3 residues after the read ends, and that part is filled in from the germline J gene. The V gene's germline CDR1 is SEHNR and CDR2 FQNEAQ (reference sequence). The CDR3 has 15 residues.

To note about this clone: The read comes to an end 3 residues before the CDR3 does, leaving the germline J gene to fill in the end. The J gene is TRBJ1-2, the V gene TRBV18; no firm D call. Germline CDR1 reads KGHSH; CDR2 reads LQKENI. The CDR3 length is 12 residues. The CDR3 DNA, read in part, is TGTGCCAGCTCACAGACCACGGCGGAC. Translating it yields CASSQTTAD. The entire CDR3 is CASSQTTADYTF.

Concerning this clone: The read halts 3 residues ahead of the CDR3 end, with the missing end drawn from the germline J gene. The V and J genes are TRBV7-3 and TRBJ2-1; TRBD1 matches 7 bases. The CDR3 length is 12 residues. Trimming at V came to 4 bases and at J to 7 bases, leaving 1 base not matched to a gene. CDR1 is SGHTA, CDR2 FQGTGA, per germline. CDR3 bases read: TGTGCCAGCAGCTCACAGGGGAATGAG. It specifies CASSSQGNE. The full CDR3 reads CASSSQGNEQFF.

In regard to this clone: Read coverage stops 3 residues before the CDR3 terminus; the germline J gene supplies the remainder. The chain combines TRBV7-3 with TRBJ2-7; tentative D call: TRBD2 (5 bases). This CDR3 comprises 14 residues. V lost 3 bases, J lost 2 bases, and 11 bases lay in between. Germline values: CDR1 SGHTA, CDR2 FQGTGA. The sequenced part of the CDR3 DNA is TGTGCCAGCAGCTTTTATAGCGCTCCCTACGAG. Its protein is CASSFYSAPYE. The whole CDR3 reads CASSFYSAPYEQYF.

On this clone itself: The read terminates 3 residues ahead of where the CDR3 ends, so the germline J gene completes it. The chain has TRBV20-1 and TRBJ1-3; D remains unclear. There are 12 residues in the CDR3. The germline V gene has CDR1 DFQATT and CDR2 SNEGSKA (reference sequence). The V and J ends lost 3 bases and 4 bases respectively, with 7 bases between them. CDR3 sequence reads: CSASIPGNTIYF. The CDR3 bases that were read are TGCAGTGCTAGTATCCCGGGAAACACC.

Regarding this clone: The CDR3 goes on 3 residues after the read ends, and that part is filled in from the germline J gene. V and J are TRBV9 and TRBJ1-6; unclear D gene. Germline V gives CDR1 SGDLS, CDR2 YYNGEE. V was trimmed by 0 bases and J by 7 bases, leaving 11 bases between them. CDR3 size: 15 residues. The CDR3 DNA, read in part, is TGTGCCAGCAGCGTAGAGCAGGAACCGAATTCACCC. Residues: CASSVEQEPNSP. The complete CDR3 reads CASSVEQEPNSPLHF.

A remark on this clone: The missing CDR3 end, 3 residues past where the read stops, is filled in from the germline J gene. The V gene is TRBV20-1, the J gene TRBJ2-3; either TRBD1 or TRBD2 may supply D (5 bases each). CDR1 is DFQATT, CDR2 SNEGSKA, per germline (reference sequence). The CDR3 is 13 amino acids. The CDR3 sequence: CSARDSKGETQYF. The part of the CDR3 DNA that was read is TGCAGTGCTAGAGACTCAAAAGGGGAGACG.

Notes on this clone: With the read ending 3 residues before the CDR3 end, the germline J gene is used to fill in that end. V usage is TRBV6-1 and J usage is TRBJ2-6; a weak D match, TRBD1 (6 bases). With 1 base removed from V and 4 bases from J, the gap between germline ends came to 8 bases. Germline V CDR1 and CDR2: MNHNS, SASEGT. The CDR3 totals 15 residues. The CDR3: CASSEVGAGANVLTF. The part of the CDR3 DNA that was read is TGTGCCAGCAGTGAAGTGGGGGCAGGGGCCAACGTC.

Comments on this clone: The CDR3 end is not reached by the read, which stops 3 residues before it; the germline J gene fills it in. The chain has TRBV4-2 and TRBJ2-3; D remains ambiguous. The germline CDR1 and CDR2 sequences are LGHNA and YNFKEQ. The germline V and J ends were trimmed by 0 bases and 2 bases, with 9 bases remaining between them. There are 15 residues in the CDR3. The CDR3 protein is CASSQDLRITDTQYF. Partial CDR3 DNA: TGTGCCAGCAGCCAAGATCTACGAATCACAGATACG.

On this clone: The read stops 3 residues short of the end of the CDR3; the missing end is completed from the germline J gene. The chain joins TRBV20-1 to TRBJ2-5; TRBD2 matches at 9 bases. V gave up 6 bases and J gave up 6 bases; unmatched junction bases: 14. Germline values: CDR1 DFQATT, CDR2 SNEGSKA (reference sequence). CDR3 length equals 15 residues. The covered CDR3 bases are TGCAGTGCCTCCCTGCGGGGGGGCAGGACGAAGACC. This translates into CSASLRGGRTKT. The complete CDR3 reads CSASLRGGRTKTQYF.

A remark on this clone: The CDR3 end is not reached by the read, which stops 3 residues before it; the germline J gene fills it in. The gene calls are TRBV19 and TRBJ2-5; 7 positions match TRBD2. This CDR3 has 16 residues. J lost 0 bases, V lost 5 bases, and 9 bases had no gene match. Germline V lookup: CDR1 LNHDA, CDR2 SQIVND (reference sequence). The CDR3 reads CASSRSWGGYQETQYF. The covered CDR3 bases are TGTGCCAGTAGTCGGAGTTGGGGGGGGTACCAAGAGACC.

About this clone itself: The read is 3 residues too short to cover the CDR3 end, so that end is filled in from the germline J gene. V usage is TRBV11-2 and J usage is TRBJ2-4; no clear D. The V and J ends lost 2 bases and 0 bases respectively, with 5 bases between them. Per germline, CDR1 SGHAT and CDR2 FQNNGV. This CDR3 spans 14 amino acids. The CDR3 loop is CASSLQIAKNIQYF. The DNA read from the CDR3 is TGTGCCAGCAGCTTACAAATAGCCAAAAACATT.

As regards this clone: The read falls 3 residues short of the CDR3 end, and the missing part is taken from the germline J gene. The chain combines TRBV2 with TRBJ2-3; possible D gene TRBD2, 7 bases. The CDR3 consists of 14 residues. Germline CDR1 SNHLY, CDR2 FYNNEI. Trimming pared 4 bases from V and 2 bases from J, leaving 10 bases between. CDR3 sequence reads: CASSGRGPTDTQYF. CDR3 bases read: TGTGCCAGCAGTGGGCGGGGGCCCACAGATACG.

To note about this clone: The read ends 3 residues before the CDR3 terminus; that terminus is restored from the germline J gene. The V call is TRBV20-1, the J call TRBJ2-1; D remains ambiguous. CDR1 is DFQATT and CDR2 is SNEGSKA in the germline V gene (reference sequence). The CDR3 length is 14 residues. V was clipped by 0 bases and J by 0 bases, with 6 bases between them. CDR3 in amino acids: CSARETSSYNEQFF. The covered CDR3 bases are TGCAGTGCTAGAGAGACAAGCTCCTACAATGAG.

The chain's CDR3 is CASSLQPDTQYF. The DNA read from the CDR3 is TGTGCCAGCAGCCTACAGCCAGATACG. The V and J genes are TRBV5-5 and TRBJ2-3; no reliable D call. The read gets to within 3 residues of the CDR3 end, and the germline J gene fills in the rest. V dropped 4 bases and J dropped 4 bases, with 7 bases sitting between them. The CDR3 contains 12 residues. In germline, CDR1 is SGHKS, CDR2 YYEKEE (reference sequence).

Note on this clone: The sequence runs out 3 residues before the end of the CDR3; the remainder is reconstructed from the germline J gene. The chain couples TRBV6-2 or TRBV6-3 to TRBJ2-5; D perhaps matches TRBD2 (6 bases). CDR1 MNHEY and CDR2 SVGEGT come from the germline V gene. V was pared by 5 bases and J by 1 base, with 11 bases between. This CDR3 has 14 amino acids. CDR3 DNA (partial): TGTGCCAGCAGTCCCGGAGGGGTCCAAGAGACC. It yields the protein CASSPGGVQET. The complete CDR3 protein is CASSPGGVQETQYF.

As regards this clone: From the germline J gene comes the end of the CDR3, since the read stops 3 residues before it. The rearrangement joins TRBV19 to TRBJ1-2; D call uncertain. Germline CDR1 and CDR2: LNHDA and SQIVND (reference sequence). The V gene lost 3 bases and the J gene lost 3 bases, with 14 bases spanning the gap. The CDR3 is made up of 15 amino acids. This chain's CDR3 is CASSIATEHYYGYTF. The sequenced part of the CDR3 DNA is TGTGCCAGTAGTATCGCAACAGAACACTACTATGGC.

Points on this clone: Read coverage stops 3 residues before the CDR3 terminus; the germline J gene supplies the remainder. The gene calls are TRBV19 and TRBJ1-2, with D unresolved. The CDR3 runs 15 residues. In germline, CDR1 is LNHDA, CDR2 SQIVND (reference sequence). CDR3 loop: CASSIDSAAVGGYTF. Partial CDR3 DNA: TGTGCCAGTAGTATAGATTCGGCTGCCGTAGGCGGG.

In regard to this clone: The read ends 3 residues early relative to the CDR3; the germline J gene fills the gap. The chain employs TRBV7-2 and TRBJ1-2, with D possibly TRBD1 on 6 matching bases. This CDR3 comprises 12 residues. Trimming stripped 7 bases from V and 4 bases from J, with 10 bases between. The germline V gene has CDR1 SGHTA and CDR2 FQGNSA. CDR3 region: CASTTRGYGYTF. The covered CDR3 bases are TGTGCCAGCACCACCAGGGGCTATGGC.

The CDR3 DNA, read in part, is TGTGCCAGCAGTGATTACTTCTACGAG. It encodes CASSDYFYE. The full CDR3 reads CASSDYFYEQYF. This chain links TRBV2 with TRBJ2-7; unclear D gene. The read terminates 3 residues ahead of where the CDR3 ends, so the germline J gene completes it. CDR1 and CDR2 from the germline V gene are SNHLY and FYNNEI. V was clipped by 3 bases and J by 3 bases, with 6 bases between them. The CDR3 spans 12 residues.

CDR3 DNA (partial): TGTGCCAGCAGTGAAGGTTGGACAGGGGGCGGCTATGGC. The encoded protein is CASSEGWTGGGYG. The complete CDR3 protein is CASSEGWTGGGYGYTF. The genes are TRBV6-1 and TRBJ1-2; 11 nucleotides align to TRBD1. The read halts 3 residues ahead of the CDR3 end, with the missing end drawn from the germline J gene. The germline gives CDR1 MNHNS, CDR2 SASEGT. The CDR3 sequence is 16 residues long. J gave up 4 bases and V 1 base, and 5 bases lay outside the gene matches.

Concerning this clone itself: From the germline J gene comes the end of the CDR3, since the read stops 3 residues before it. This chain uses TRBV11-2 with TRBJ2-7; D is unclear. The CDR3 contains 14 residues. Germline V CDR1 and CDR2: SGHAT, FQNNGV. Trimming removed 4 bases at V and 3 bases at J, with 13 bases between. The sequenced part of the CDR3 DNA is TGTGCCAGCAGCTCCTCACTAAGCCTCTACGAG. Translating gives CASSSSLSLYE. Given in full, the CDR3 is CASSSSLSLYEQYF. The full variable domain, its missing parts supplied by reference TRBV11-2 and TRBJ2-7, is EAGVAQSPRYKIIEKRQSVAFWCNPISGHATLYWYQQILGQGPKLLIQFQNNGVVDDSQLPKDRFSAERLKGVDSTLKIQPAKLEDSAVYLCASSSSLSLYEQYFGPGTRLTVT.

CDR3 protein: CASSPSRGEKLFF. CDR3 DNA, as far as it was read: TGTGCCAGCTCACCGAGTAGAGGGGAAAAA. The chain uses TRBV18 and TRBJ1-4; no firm D call. From the germline J gene comes the end of the CDR3, since the read stops 3 residues before it. Germline V gives CDR1 KGHSH, CDR2 LQKENI. CDR3 length: 13 residues. The germline V and J ends were trimmed by 3 bases and 8 bases, with 10 bases remaining between them.

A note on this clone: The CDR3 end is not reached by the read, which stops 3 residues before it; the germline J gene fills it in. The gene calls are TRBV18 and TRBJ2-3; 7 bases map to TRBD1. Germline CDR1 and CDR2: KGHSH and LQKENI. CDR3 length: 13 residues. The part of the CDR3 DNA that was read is TGTGCCAGCTCACGGGACAGTCAAGAGACG. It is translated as CASSRDSQET. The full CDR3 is CASSRDSQETQYF.

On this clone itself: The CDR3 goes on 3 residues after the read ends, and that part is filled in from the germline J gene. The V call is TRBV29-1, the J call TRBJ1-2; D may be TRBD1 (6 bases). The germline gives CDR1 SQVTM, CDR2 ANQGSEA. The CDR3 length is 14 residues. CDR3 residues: CSVSVAGGPNDYTF. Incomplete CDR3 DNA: TGCAGCGTTTCAGTAGCGGGGGGGCCCAATGAC.

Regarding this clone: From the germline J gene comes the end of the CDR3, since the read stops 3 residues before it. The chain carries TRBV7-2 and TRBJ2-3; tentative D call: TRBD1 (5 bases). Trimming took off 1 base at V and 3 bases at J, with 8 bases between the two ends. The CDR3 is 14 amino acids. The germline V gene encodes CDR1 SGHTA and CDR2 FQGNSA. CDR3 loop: CASSLGRQTDTQYF. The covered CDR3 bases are TGTGCCAGCAGCTTAGGAAGACAGACAGATACG. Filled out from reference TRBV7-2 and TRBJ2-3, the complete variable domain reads GAGVSQSPSNKVTEKGKDVELRCDPISGHTALYWYRQSLGQGLEFLIYFQGNSAPDKSGLPSDRFSAERTGGSVSTLTIQRTQQEDSAVYLCASSLGRQTDTQYFGPGTRLTVL.